The sequence of this TCR beta chain was determined in a study of T cell responses to AZD1222 COVID-19 vaccine. Method: immunoSEQ multiplex PCR; TCRdb's copy keeps in-frame clones and lacks some. The profile covers over 75,000 clones, with 75% to 90% appearing a single time and roughly 29% taken by the ten largest. General study points: Across spike, vaccine-associated CD4 TCRs were found, dominant at 160-218 and 743-854. Recipients of AZD1222 seropositive at baseline numbered only five or six.

The ends lost 8 bases at V and 4 bases at J; junction bases unmatched: 3. CDR1 is MNHEY, CDR2 SMNVEV, per germline (reference sequence). The CDR3 contains 13 residues. Turning to this clone: Its target is not known.

The receptor's source is an adult in good health. Sequencing was performed on peripheral blood, taken on day 0 of AZD1222 vaccination. The rearrangement uses TRBV27 and TRBJ1-3; TRBD1 matches at 9 bases. This CDR3 is CASGGQGGNTIYF. DNA for the CDR3: TGTGCCAGCGGGGGACAGGGAGGAAACACCATATATTTT.